This passage covers 23 T cell receptor beta chains from one sample sequenced in a study of cytotoxic CD8 clonotypes in ibrutinib-treated CLL. Profiled with immunoSEQ multiplex PCR; TCRdb holds only in-frame clones, not every one. The sample lists around 300,000 clones; roughly 85% were seen once. The starting material was PBMCs, obtained before ibrutinib treatment. These receptors all come from a human donor with chronic lymphocytic leukemia.

The rearrangement joins TRBV27 to TRBJ2-3; 13 bases agree with TRBD2. Germline assignment: CDR1 MNHEY and CDR2 SMNVEV (reference sequence). The CDR3 has 17 amino acids. V lost 5 bases and J lost 5; bases outside the gene matches: 10. CDR3 bases: TGTGCCAGCAGTCTAGAGAGACTAGCGGGAGGCAAAGATACGCAGTATTTT. It is translated as CASSLERLAGGKDTQYF.

The chain joins TRBV9 to TRBJ2-7; D not certain. Trimming shortened V by 0 bases and J by 6 bases, and 10 bases separated the two germline ends. This CDR3 comprises 13 residues. Germline V gene data show CDR1 as SGDLS and CDR2 as YYNGEE. In DNA, the CDR3 is TGTGCCAGCAGCGTAGGGAACTCGCGCGAGCAGTACTTC. Its translation: CASSVGNSREQYF. The whole variable domain, filled in from reference TRBV9 and TRBJ2-7, reads DSGVTQTPKHLITATGQRVTLRCSPRSGDLSVYWYQQSLDQGLQFLIQYYNGEERAKGNILERFSAQQFPDLHSELNLSSLELGDSALYFCASSVGNSREQYFGPGTRLTVT.

CDR3 nucleotides: TGCGCCAGCAGCTTGGGTCACGTAGCGGGAGGGTACAATGAGCAGTTCTTC. Translated, it gives CASSLGHVAGGYNEQFF. This sequence joins TRBV5-1 and TRBJ2-1; TRBD2 matches 11 bases. Per the germline V gene, CDR1 is SGHRS and CDR2 is YFSETQ. The CDR3 extends over 17 amino acids. The V and J ends lost 0 bases and 4 bases, in that order; junction bases with no gene match: 6.

The V and J genes are TRBV30 and TRBJ2-3; 9 nucleotides line up with TRBD2. With V trimmed by 4 bases and J by 4 bases, 3 bases remained unmatched. Germline V gene lookup returns CDR1 GTSNPN and CDR2 SVGIG (reference sequence). The CDR3 totals 13 residues. The CDR3 coding sequence is TGTGCCTGGAATGCGGGAGGGCCAGATACGCAGTATTTT. It encodes CAWNAGGPDTQYF.

The chain joins TRBV7-2 to TRBJ2-1; D not certain. The germline V gene has CDR1 SGHTA and CDR2 FQGNSA. This CDR3 spans 12 amino acids. The V and J ends lost 1 base and 10 bases respectively, with 8 bases between them. The chain's CDR3 is CASSLGPVEQFF. CDR3 nucleotides: TGTGCCAGCAGCTTAGGGCCGGTAGAGCAGTTCTTC.

There are a few counts of this clone. The chain is built from TRBV25-1 and TRBJ2-5; D gene ambiguous. Germline loops: CDR1 MGHDK, CDR2 SYGVNS. The CDR3 is 12 amino acids. With 6 bases removed from V and 0 bases from J, the gap between germline ends came to 5 bases. DNA of the CDR3: TGTGCCAGCAGATTTAACCAAGAGACCCAGTACTTC. Encoded protein: CASRFNQETQYF.

The chain joins TRBV6-4 to TRBJ1-1, with TRBD1 matching over 7 bases. V was clipped by 6 bases and J by 4 bases; unmatched bases: 5. Germline CDR1 and CDR2: MRHNA and SNTAGT. This CDR3 has 13 amino acids. CDR3 DNA sequence: TGTGCCAGCAGGAAAGGGGGCACCACTGAAGCTTTCTTT. Protein: CASRKGGTTEAFF.

The rearrangement joins TRBV9 to TRBJ2-1; TRBD2 matches at 7 bases. Unmatched junction bases numbered 4, after V lost 0 bases and J lost 1 base. CDR1 is SGDLS and CDR2 is YYNGEE in the germline V gene. This CDR3 has 16 residues. The CDR3 protein is CASSVGGSRSYNEQFF. The CDR3 DNA follows: TGTGCCAGCAGCGTAGGCGGGAGCCGTTCCTACAATGAGCAGTTCTTC.

A single count supports this clone. V usage is TRBV5-1 and J usage is TRBJ1-4; D gene unclear. Trimming took 4 bases from V and 0 from J, leaving 13 bases between them. Germline values: CDR1 SGHRS, CDR2 YFSETQ. The CDR3 length is 16 residues. CDR3 coding DNA: TGCGCCAGCAGCCAGGAGACTAGAGCAACTAATGAAAAACTGTTTTTT. This sequence encodes CASSQETRATNEKLFF.

The chain has TRBV7-9 and TRBJ2-7; a weak D match, TRBD2 (6 bases). Germline loops: CDR1 SEHNR, CDR2 FQNEAQ (reference sequence). The V gene lost 1 base and the J gene lost 7 bases, with 17 bases spanning the gap. This CDR3 has 15 residues. CDR3: CASSLVGRHGGEQYF. In DNA, the CDR3 is TGTGCCAGCAGCTTAGTCGGACGTCACGGAGGGGAGCAGTACTTC.

The gene calls are TRBV4-3 and TRBJ2-7, with 7 positions matching TRBD2. With V trimmed by 2 bases and J by 0 bases, 10 bases remained unmatched. The germline V gene has CDR1 LGHNA and CDR2 YSLEER. The length of the CDR3 is 17 residues. For the CDR3, the DNA is TGCGCCAGCAGCCAAACCCTTAGCGGGCACCGCTCCTACGAGCAGTACTTC. Protein product: CASSQTLSGHRSYEQYF.

The gene calls are TRBV27 and TRBJ2-1; 13 bases fit TRBD2. J was trimmed by 8 bases and V by 5 bases; bases with no gene match: 9. This CDR3 has 16 residues. The germline CDR1 and CDR2 sequences are MNHEY and SMNVEV (reference sequence). This chain's CDR3 is CASSRQLAGGPDEQFF. In DNA form, the CDR3 reads TGTGCCAGCAGTCGTCAACTAGCGGGAGGGCCTGATGAGCAGTTCTTC.

The rearrangement joins TRBV2 to TRBJ1-5; tentatively, D is TRBD1 (5 bases). CDR1 is SNHLY and CDR2 is FYNNEI in the germline V gene. V was shortened by 3 bases and J by 0 bases, with 12 bases between the two germline ends. The CDR3 consists of 16 residues. This CDR3 reads CASSDTRDRSNQPQHF. The DNA of the CDR3 is TGTGCCAGCAGTGACACACGGGACCGTAGCAATCAGCCCCAGCATTTT.

This clone was recorded only once. The CDR3 bases are TGCGCCAGCAGCCAAGGTCCCGGACCAGCCCAAGCTTTCTTT. Its protein is CASSQGPGPAQAFF. The chain recombines TRBV4-3 with TRBJ1-1; D remains unclear. This CDR3 comprises 14 residues. The germline gives CDR1 LGHNA, CDR2 YSLEER. Trimming cost V 1 base and J 9 bases, with 15 bases left between them.

This rearrangement joins TRBV19 to TRBJ2-7, with D perhaps being TRBD1 or TRBD2 (6 bases each). The CDR3 sequence is 15 residues long. Between the trimmed V and J ends, which lost 5 bases and 0 bases, there was a span of 14 bases. In germline, CDR1 is LNHDA, CDR2 SQIVND (reference sequence). The DNA of the CDR3 is TGTGCCAGTAGTCTGGAGGGACAACCCTCCTACGAGCAGTACTTC. The encoded protein is CASSLEGQPSYEQYF. The whole variable domain, remainder taken from reference TRBV19 and TRBJ2-7, is DGGITQSPKYLFRKEGQNVTLSCEQNLNHDAMYWYRQDPGQGLRLIYYSQIVNDFQKGDIAEGYSVSREKKESFPLTVTSAQKNPTAFYLCASSLEGQPSYEQYFGPGTRLTVT.

This chain links TRBV5-4 with TRBJ2-3; TRBD2 agrees at 12 bases. The CDR3 has 18 residues. Germline V CDR1 and CDR2: SGHNT, YYREEE (reference sequence). Losses at the gene ends were 3 bases for V and 4 bases for J; bases not matched to a gene: 12. As DNA, the CDR3 is TGTGCCAGCAGCTCACCTAGCGGGAGGGCCGGGGGGGCAGATACGCAGTATTTT. Its protein product is CASSSPSGRAGGADTQYF.

This chain uses TRBV7-9 with TRBJ2-1, with a possible D match to TRBD2 (6 bases). The CDR3 contains 18 residues. Trimming pared 5 bases from V and 1 base from J, leaving 21 bases between. Germline loops: CDR1 SEHNR, CDR2 FQNEAQ (reference sequence). The CDR3 loop is CASSGPLRRAGSYNEQFF. The CDR3 bases are TGTGCCAGCAGCGGGCCGCTGCGGAGGGCGGGTTCCTACAATGAGCAGTTCTTC.

The chain uses TRBV6-5 and TRBJ1-1; D uncertain. V lost 5 bases and J 5 bases, leaving 9 bases between the germline ends. Germline V gives CDR1 MNHEY, CDR2 SVGAGI. The CDR3 totals 12 residues. The CDR3 region has the DNA TGTGCCAGCAGTCCCATAGGGACTGAAGCTTTCTTT. This sequence encodes CASSPIGTEAFF.

The chain joins TRBV4-2 to TRBJ2-1; 8 nucleotides align to TRBD1. The CDR3 spans 15 residues. Germline V gene data show CDR1 as LGHNA and CDR2 as YNFKEQ. J lost 5 bases, V lost 1 base, and 4 bases had no gene match. CDR3 region: CASSQGQGAHNEQFF. For the CDR3, the DNA is TGTGCCAGCAGCCAAGGGCAGGGGGCGCACAATGAGCAGTTCTTC.

This rearrangement joins TRBV5-1 to TRBJ2-3; possible D gene TRBD2, 5 bases. CDR3 length equals 14 residues. Germline CDR1 SGHRS, CDR2 YFSETQ. The V gene lost 5 bases and the J gene lost 2 bases, with 12 bases spanning the gap. DNA for the CDR3: TGCGCCAGCAGAATGCGGGTCTACACAGATACGCAGTATTTT. Amino acids: CASRMRVYTDTQYF. Full variable domain (missing parts from reference TRBV5-1 and TRBJ2-3): KAGVTQTPRYLIKTRGQQVTLSCSPISGHRSVSWYQQTPGQGLQFLFEYFSETQRNKGNFPGRFSGRQFSNSRSEMNVSTLELGDSALYLCASRMRVYTDTQYFGPGTRLTVL.

The chain couples TRBV19 to TRBJ1-5; no definite D call. The CDR3 is 15 amino acids. Trimming pared 5 bases from V and 0 bases from J, leaving 11 bases between. The V gene's germline CDR1 is LNHDA and CDR2 SQIVND (reference sequence). The CDR3 loop is CASSPALPSNQPQHF. Here the CDR3 DNA reads TGTGCCAGTAGTCCGGCGTTGCCTAGCAATCAGCCCCAGCATTTT.

The chain joins TRBV6-5 to TRBJ2-1, with D possibly TRBD1 on 5 matching bases. This CDR3 is built from 14 residues. Deletions cut 0 bases from V and 8 bases from J, with 11 bases between. Germline V CDR1 and CDR2: MNHEY, SVGAGI. The CDR3 nucleotides are TGTGCCAGCAGTTACTCGACGCAGGGTCATGAGCAGTTCTTC. Translation gives CASSYSTQGHEQFF.

The V and J genes are TRBV5-5 and TRBJ1-1; the D is unclear. CDR1 is SGHKS and CDR2 is YYEKEE in the germline V gene (reference sequence). The CDR3 loop spans 11 amino acids. The V end lost 6 bases, the J end lost 5 bases, and 8 bases lay between the germline ends. This CDR3 reads CASTLGTEAFF. In DNA, the CDR3 is TGTGCCAGCACCCTGGGGACTGAAGCTTTCTTT.